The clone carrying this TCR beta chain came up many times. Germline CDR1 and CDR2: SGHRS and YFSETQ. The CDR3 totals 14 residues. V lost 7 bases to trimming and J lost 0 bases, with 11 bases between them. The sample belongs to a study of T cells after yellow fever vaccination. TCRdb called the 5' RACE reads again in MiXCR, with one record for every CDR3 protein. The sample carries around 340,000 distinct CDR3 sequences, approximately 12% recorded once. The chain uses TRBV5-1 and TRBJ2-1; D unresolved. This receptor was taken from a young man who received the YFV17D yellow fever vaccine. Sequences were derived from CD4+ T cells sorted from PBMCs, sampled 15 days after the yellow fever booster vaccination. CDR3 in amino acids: CASAYPSSYNEQFF. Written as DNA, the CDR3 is TGCGCCAGCGCATACCCAAGCTCCTACAATGAGCAGTTCTTC. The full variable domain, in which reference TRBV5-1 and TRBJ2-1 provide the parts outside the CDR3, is KAGVTQTPRYLIKTRGQQVTLSCSPISGHRSVSWYQQTPGQGLQFLFEYFSETQRNKGNFPGRFSGRQFSNSRSEMNVSTLELGDSALYLCASAYPSSYNEQFFGPGTRLTVL.